The T cell receptor (beta chain) under discussion was sequenced for a study of cytomegalovirus exposure and HLA in healthy donors. The CDR3 loop spans 19 amino acids. Germline loops: CDR1 SGHRS, CDR2 YFSETQ. J lost 3 bases, V lost 0 bases, and 16 bases had no gene match. A multiplex PCR was run with 60 Vbeta primers and 13 Jbeta primers. Assay: immunoSEQ multiplex PCR; the TCRdb copy retains only in-frame clones and omits some. In the table there are roughly 100,000 clones, nearly 85% of which are singletons. The receptor comes from a man between 18 and 29 years old in good health and CMV-seronegative. The source material was PBMCs. V and J are TRBV5-1 and TRBJ2-3; TRBD2 matches at 7 bases. The chain's CDR3 is CASSLVRPSGQRYTDTQYF. In DNA, the CDR3 is TGCGCCAGCAGCTTGGTCAGGCCTAGCGGCCAGAGATATACAGATACGCAGTATTTT.